This T cell receptor beta chain is drawn from a study of blood T cells in healthy people across ages. Study-level findings and limits: Higher diversity and more naive CD4+ cells were features of long-lived donors, compared to aged donors. Among T cells, TCR beta diversity per million cells dropped roughly linearly as age rose.

Worth noting for this clonotype: Its cognate antigen is unknown.

V dropped 0 bases and J dropped 10 bases, with 20 bases sitting between them. This CDR3 is 16 amino acids long. CDR1 and CDR2 from the germline V gene are SGDLS and YYNGEE. A second PCR of roughly 6 to 12 cycles used a sample-barcoded 5' primer and a J-beta primer mix. Each cDNA was tagged by a template-switch adaptor containing 12 random nucleotides. MiXCR, run by TCRdb on the 5' RACE reads, gives a single entry per CDR3 protein. The profile shows around 800,000 distinct CDR3 sequences, 50% to 65% of them singletons. This chain uses TRBV9 with TRBJ2-1; maybe TRBD1 (6 bases). The clonotype originates from a man at least 80 years old in good health. The sequenced material came from blood. The CDR3 reads CASSVAVGASRREQFF. In DNA, the CDR3 is TGTGCCAGCAGCGTAGCTGTGGGGGCTAGCAGGCGGGAGCAGTTCTTC.